These 9 T cell receptor beta chains were all obtained from the same sample, sequenced in a study of regulatory T cells in long-lasting Graves disease. Both iRepertoire HTBI primers and Arm-PCR of CDR3 regions were used to build the TCR beta libraries. TCRdb re-called the multiplex PCR reads through MiXCR, storing one row per CDR3 protein. The repertoire holds about 520,000 distinct CDR3 sequences, with about 12% as singletons. Stated time point: newly diagnosed GD, antithyroid drugs for less than 3 months. Extracted PBMC RNA gave rise to the TCR library. This sample also appeared in a second study, on T cells in Graves' hyperthyroidism and ophthalmopathy.

Here the sequenced sample was peripheral blood mononuclear cells (PBMCs), taken at new diagnosis, from a patient treated with antithyroid drugs. All receptors derive from a woman aged 30 to 39 with Graves disease.

This clonotype has more than one count but fewer than ten. A much more abundant neighbour one base away suggests this may be a read error. The CDR3 DNA sequence: TGTGCCATCAGTTCCACCGGGATTGCCCTCAATGAGCAGTTCTTC. This translates into CAISSTGIALNEQFF. This chain connects TRBV12-3 or TRBV12-4 to TRBJ2-1, with a possible D match to TRBD2 (5 bases). The CDR3 length is 15 residues.

Many counts were recorded for this clonotype. V gene TRBV5-1 combines with J gene TRBJ1-2; a possible D gene is TRBD1 (6 bases). In germline, CDR1 is SGHRS, CDR2 YFSETQ. The CDR3 has 14 residues. Trimming took off 4 bases at V and 0 bases at J, with 10 bases between the two ends. The DNA of the CDR3 is TGCGCCAGCAGCACCGACAGGCCTAACTATGGCTACACCTTC. It is translated as CASSTDRPNYGYTF.

There are many counts of this clonotype. The genes are TRBV6-2 or TRBV6-3 and TRBJ1-2, with D maybe TRBD1 (5 bases). Per the germline V gene, CDR1 is MNHEY and CDR2 is SVGEGT. Trimming removed 5 bases from V and 6 bases from J, with 31 bases in between. The CDR3 extends over 19 amino acids. CDR3 in amino acids: CASSEGLGFYVGGLDGYTF. The CDR3 DNA follows: TGTGCCAGCAGTGAAGGGCTCGGTTTTTACGTCGGGGGGTTAGATGGCTACACCTTC.

CDR3 bases: TGTGCCAGCAGCCTGTTGTTGGGGACGAAAAAAGAGACCCAGTACTTC. It specifies CASSLLLGTKKETQYF. The chain combines TRBV5-6 with TRBJ2-5; D tentatively reads TRBD1 or TRBD2 (5 bases each). The CDR3 loop spans 16 amino acids. Germline CDR1 and CDR2: SGHDT and YYEEEE. The V and J ends lost 4 bases and 3 bases respectively, with 19 bases between them.

This clonotype was seen more than once but under ten times. The chain has TRBV28 and TRBJ2-1; maybe TRBD2 (7 bases). Trimming left V 6 bases short and J 5 bases short, with 26 bases between. The CDR3 totals 18 residues. The germline V gene encodes CDR1 MDHEN and CDR2 SYDVKM. The CDR3 loop is CASSPWEGGALRDNEQFF. For the CDR3, the DNA is TGTGCCAGCAGCCCGTGGGAGGGGGGGGCTCTTCGAGACAATGAGCAGTTCTTC.

V usage is TRBV7-3 and J usage is TRBJ2-5; 10 bases line up with TRBD2. The CDR3 runs to 15 residues. The V gene end was trimmed by 3 bases and the J gene end by 5 bases; junction bases not matched to a gene: 6. The germline CDR1 and CDR2 sequences are SGHTA and FQGTGA. The CDR3 loop reads CASSLSGRASETQYF. As DNA, the CDR3 is TGTGCCAGCAGCTTGAGCGGGAGGGCCTCGGAGACCCAGTACTTC. Combining the CDR3 with reference TRBV7-3 and TRBJ2-5 gives the whole variable domain GAGVSQTPSNKVTEKGKYVELRCDPISGHTALYWYRQSLGQGPEFLIYFQGTGAADDSGLPNDRFFAVRPEGSVSTLKIQRTERGDSAVYLCASSLSGRASETQYFGPGTRLLVL.

There are many counts of this clonotype. The CDR3 loop reads CASQTSGSGTGELFF. CDR3 DNA: TGTGCCAGTCAGACTAGCGGGAGCGGGACCGGGGAGCTGTTTTTT. This chain links TRBV28 with TRBJ2-2, with 12 nucleotides matching TRBD2. This CDR3 is 15 amino acids long. V lost 9 bases, J lost 5 bases, and 7 bases stayed unmatched. Germline lookup yields CDR1 MDHEN and CDR2 SYDVKM.

This clonotype was detected many times. The CDR3 DNA reads TGTGCCAGCAGAACTGTCAACACTGAAGCTTTCTTT. Its translation is CASRTVNTEAFF. V usage is TRBV6-1 and J usage is TRBJ1-1; D uncertain. Between the trimmed V and J ends, which lost 6 bases and 2 bases, there was a span of 7 bases. The CDR3 sequence is 12 residues long. Germline CDR1 MNHNS, CDR2 SASEGT.

V gene TRBV7-3 combines with J gene TRBJ2-3; D remains ambiguous. V was cut by 2 bases and J by 4 bases, with 7 bases left in between. CDR1 SGHTA and CDR2 FQGTGA come from the germline V gene. The length of the CDR3 is 13 residues. DNA of the CDR3: TGTGCCAGCAGCTTAGGATCGCCAGATACGCAGTATTTT. Its translation: CASSLGSPDTQYF.